The text below deals with one T cell receptor beta chain. Its specificity is unknown. Trimming stripped 2 bases from V and 5 bases from J, with 13 bases between. The CDR3 runs 15 residues. Looked up from germline, CDR1 is SGHVS and CDR2 is FQNEAQ. Those with chemo-refractory metastatic non-small-cell lung cancer were treated with focal radiation combined with CTLA-4 blockade using ipilimumab. The protocol was immunoSEQ multiplex PCR, while the TCRdb copy is restricted to in-frame clones and leaves out a portion. The sample has around 72,000 clones, 78% seen once; the top ten hold 7.1%. This entry is derived from a study of radiotherapy plus CTLA-4 blockade in lung cancer. Looking at the study overall: Disease control was present in 30% to 40% of patients, and objective responses in roughly 17%.

Study-wide results and caveats: Radiotherapy was combined with ipilimumab, and tumor-derived TCR clones then expanded in blood. Response, reportedly, was best predicted by interferon-beta along with early blood T cell clone dynamics.

Here the sequenced sample was peripheral blood, taken from a patient treated with radiotherapy plus ipilimumab. The rearrangement uses TRBV7-8 and TRBJ1-3; D might be TRBD1 (5 bases). This TCR derives from a human donor with non-small cell lung cancer who had a complete response to radiotherapy plus ipilimumab. CDR3 in DNA: TGTGCCAGCAGCTTAAGCGGGGGATTGAGAAACACCATATATTTT. It encodes CASSLSGGLRNTIYF. The variable domain in full, with the rest retrieved from reference TRBV7-8 and TRBJ1-3, is GAGVSQSPRYKVAKRGQDVALRCDPISGHVSLFWYQQALGQGPEFLTYFQNEAQLDKSGLPSDRFFAERPEGSVSTLKIQRTQQEDSAVYLCASSLSGGLRNTIYFGEGSWLTVV.